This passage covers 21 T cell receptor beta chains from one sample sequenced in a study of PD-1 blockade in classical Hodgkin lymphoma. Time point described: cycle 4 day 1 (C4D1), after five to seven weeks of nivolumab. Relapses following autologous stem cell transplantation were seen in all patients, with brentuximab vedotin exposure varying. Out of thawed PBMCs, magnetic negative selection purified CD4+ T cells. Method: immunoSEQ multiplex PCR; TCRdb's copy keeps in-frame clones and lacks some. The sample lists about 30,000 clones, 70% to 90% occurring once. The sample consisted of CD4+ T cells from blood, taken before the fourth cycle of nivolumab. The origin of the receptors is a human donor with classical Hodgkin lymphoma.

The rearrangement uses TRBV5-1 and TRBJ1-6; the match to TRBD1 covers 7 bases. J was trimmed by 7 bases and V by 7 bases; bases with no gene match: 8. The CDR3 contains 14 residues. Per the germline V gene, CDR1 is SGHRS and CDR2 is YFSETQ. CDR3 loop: CASSLTGANSPLHF. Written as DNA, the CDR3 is TGCGCCAGCTCCCTCACAGGGGCCAATTCACCCCTCCACTTT.

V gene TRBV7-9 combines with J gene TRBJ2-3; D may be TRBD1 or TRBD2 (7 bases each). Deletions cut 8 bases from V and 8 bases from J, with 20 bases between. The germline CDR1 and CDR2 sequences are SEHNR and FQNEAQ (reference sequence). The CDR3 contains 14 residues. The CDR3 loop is CASSWEGASVTQYF. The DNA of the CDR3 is TGTGCCAGCTCCTGGGAGGGGGCCTCTGTTACGCAGTATTTT.

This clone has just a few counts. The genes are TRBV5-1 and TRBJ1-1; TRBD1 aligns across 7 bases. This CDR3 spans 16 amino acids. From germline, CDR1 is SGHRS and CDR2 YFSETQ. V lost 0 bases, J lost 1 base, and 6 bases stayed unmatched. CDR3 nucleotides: TGCGCCAGCAGCTTGGCCGGGGGGACAGAGAACACTGAAGCTTTCTTT. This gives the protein CASSLAGGTENTEAFF. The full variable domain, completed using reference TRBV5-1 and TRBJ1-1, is KAGVTQTPRYLIKTRGQQVTLSCSPISGHRSVSWYQQTPGQGLQFLFEYFSETQRNKGNFPGRFSGRQFSNSRSEMNVSTLELGDSALYLCASSLAGGTENTEAFFGQGTRLTVV.

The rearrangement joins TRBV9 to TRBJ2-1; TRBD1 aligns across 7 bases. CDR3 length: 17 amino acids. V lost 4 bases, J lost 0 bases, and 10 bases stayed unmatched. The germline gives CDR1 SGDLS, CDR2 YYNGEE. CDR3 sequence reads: CASSPFEQGSSYNEQFF. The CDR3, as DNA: TGTGCCAGCAGCCCGTTTGAACAGGGGAGCTCCTACAATGAGCAGTTCTTC.

CDR3 nucleotides: TGTGCCAGCAGCCTCTCGGGAGGGGGGCCTGGAAACACCATATATTTT. This translates into CASSLSGGGPGNTIYF. The rearrangement links TRBV7-9 to TRBJ1-3, with a possible D match to TRBD1 (6 bases). V was trimmed by 5 bases and J by 2 bases, leaving 16 bases between them. The CDR3 contains 16 residues. Germline CDR1 reads SEHNR; CDR2 reads FQNEAQ (reference sequence).

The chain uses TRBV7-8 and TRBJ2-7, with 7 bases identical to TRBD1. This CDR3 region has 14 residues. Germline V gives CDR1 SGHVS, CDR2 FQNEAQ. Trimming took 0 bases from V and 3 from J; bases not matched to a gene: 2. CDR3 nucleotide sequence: TGTGCCAGCAGCTTAGCAGGGACAGTCTACGAGCAGTACTTC. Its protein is CASSLAGTVYEQYF.

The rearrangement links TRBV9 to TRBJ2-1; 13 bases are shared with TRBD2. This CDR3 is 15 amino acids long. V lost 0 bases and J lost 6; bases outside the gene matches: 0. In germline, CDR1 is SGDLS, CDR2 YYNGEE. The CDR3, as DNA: TGTGCCAGCAGCGTAGGACTAGCGGGGGGCAATGAGCAGTTCTTC. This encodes CASSVGLAGGNEQFF.

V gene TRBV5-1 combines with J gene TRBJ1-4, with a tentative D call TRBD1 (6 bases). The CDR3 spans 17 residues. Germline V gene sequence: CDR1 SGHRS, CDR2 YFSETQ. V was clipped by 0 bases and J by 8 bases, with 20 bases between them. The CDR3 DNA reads TGCGCCAGCAGCTTGGCCGGTGGCAGGGGTCACGGAGAAAAACTGTTTTTT. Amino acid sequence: CASSLAGGRGHGEKLFF.

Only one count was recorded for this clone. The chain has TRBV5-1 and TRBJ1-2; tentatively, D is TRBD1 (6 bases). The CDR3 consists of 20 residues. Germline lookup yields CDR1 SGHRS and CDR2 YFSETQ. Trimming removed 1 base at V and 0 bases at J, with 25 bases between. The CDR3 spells CASSLWRQDENGVPNYGYTF. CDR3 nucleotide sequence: TGCGCCAGCAGCTTGTGGAGACAGGACGAGAATGGCGTCCCTAACTATGGCTACACCTTC.

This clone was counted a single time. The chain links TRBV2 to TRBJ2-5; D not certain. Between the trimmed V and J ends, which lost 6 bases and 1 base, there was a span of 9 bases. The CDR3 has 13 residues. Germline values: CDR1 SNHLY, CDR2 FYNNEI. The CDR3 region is CASSLQSQETQYF. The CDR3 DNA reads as TGTGCCAGCAGCCTTCAGAGCCAAGAGACCCAGTACTTC.

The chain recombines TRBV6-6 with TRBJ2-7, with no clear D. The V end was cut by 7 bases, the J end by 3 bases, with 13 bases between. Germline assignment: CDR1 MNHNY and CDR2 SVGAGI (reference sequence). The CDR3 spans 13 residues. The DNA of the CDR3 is TGTGCCAGCACCTTAGACAACCTCTACGAGCAGTACTTC. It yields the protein CASTLDNLYEQYF.

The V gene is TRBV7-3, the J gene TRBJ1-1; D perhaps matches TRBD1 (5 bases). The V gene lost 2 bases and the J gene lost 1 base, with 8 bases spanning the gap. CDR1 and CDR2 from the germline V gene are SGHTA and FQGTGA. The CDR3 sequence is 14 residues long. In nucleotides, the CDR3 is TGTGCCAGCAGCTTAGATGGGGGGAACACTGAAGCTTTCTTT. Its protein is CASSLDGGNTEAFF.

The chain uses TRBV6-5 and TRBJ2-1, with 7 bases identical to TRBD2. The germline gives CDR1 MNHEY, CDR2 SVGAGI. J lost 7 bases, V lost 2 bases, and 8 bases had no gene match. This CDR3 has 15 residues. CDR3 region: CASSYPGLGANEQFF. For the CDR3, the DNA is TGTGCCAGCAGTTACCCAGGACTAGGGGCGAATGAGCAGTTCTTC.

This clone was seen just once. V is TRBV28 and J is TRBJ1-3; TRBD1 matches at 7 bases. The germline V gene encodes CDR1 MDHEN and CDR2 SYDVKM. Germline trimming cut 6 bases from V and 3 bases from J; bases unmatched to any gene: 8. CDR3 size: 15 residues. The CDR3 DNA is TGTGCCAGCAGGGTGGGACAGACCCTTGGAAACACCATATATTTT. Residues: CASRVGQTLGNTIYF.

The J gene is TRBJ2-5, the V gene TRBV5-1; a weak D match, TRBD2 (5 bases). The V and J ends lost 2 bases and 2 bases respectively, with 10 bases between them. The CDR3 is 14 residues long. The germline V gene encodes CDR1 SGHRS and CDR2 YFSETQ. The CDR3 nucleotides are TGCGCCAGCAGCTTTTCCGGGATACAAGAGACCCAGTACTTC. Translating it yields CASSFSGIQETQYF.

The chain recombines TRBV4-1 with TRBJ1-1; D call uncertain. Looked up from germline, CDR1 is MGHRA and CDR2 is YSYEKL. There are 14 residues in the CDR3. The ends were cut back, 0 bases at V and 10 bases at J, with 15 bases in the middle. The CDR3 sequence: CASSQDMTAELAFF. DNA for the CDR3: TGCGCCAGCAGCCAAGATATGACGGCTGAGCTAGCTTTCTTT.

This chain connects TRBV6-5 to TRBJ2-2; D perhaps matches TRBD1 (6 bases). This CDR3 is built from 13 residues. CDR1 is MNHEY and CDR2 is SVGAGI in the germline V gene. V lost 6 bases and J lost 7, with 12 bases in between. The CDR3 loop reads CASRAQGYGELFF. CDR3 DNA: TGTGCCAGCAGAGCACAGGGATACGGGGAGCTGTTTTTT.

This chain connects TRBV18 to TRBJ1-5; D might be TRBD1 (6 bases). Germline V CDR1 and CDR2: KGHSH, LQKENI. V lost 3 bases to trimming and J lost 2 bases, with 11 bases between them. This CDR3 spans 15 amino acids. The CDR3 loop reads CASSPDSLGNQPQHF. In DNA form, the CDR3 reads TGTGCCAGCTCACCGGACAGTCTTGGCAATCAGCCCCAGCATTTT.

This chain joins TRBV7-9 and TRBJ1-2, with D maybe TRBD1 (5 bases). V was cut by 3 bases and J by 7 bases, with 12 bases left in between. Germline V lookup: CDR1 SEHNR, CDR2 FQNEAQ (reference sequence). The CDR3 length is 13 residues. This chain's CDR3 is CASSLQGGAGYTF. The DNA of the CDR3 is TGTGCCAGCAGCTTGCAGGGAGGGGCTGGCTACACCTTC.

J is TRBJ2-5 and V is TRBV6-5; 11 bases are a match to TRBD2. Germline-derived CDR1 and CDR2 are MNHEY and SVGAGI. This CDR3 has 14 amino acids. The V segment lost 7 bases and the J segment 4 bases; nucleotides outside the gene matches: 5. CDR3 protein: CASNLAGGRETQYF. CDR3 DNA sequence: TGTGCCAGCAATTTAGCGGGGGGGAGAGAGACCCAGTACTTC.

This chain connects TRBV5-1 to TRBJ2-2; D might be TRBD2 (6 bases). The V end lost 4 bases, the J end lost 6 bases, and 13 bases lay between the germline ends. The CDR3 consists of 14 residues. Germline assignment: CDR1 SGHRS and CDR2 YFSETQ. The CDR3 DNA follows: TGCGCCAGCAGCCCCCAAGGGGAGGCCGGGGAGCTGTTTTTT. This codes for CASSPQGEAGELFF.